One sample yielded the 2 T cell receptor beta chains listed below, sequenced in a study of blood T cell repertoires in COVID-19. Here immunoSEQ multiplex PCR was the method, and the copy in TCRdb shows in-frame clones only, minus some. The sample shows under 200,000 clones, 80% to 85% of them seen only once. Material: peripheral blood. The receptors derive from a woman older than 75 with active or convalescent COVID-19.

V gene TRBV13 combines with J gene TRBJ2-7; perhaps TRBD1 as D (6 bases). The V gene lost 5 bases and the J gene lost 10 bases, with 15 bases spanning the gap. This CDR3 contains 12 residues. Germline CDR1 is PRHDT and CDR2 is FYEKMQ (reference sequence). The CDR3 loop is CASSRTGSDQYF. As DNA, the CDR3 is TGTGCCAGCAGCCGTACAGGGTCGGATCAGTACTTC.

This clone showed up just once. This rearrangement joins TRBV4-3 to TRBJ1-4, with unresolved D. Germline assignment: CDR1 LGHNA and CDR2 YSLEER. The CDR3 contains 14 residues. V lost 1 base to trimming and J lost 4 bases, with 7 bases between them. For the CDR3, the DNA is TGCGCCAGCAGCCAAGCAGGTTTTAATGAAAAACTGTTTTTT. This encodes CASSQAGFNEKLFF.